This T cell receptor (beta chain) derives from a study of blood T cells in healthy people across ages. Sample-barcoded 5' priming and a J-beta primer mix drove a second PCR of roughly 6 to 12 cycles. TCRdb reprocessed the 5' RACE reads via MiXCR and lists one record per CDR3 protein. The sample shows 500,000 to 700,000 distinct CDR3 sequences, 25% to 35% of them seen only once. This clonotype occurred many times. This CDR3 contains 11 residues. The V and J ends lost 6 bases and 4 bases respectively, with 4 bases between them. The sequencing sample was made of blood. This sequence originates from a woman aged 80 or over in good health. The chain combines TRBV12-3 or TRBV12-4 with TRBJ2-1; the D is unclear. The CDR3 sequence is CASRVYNEQFF. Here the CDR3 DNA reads TGTGCCAGCAGAGTATACAATGAGCAGTTCTTC.